This is a list of T cell receptor beta chains from one sample in a study of response to subunit inactivated influenza vaccine. TCRdb fed the RT-PCR reads into MiXCR, producing one record per CDR3 protein. The sample has around 150,000 distinct CDR3 sequences, about a tenth seen once. Sample: non-naive T cells sorted from PBMCs, taken roughly 46 days after vaccination. These receptors came from a man between 50 and 59 years old who received an inactivated influenza vaccine. Each CDR3 is given with its conserved first and last residue. D genes are given only for firm matches. Expanded clones are given a class, and other clones once, few, many or no size at all.

len	j_gene	v_gene	abundance	d_gene	CDR3aa	CDR3nt
15	TRBJ2-7	TRBV27	few	TRBD2	CASSFGGGLADEQYF	TGTGCCAGCAGTTTCGGGGGGGGACTAGCGGACGAGCAGTACTTC
16	TRBJ1-1	TRBV5-6	many	NA	CASSRRQWVGRAEAFF	TGTGCCAGCAGCCGCCGACAATGGGTAGGGCGGGCTGAAGCTTTCTTT
12	TRBJ2-5	TRBV5-1	few	NA	CASSGGQETQYF	TGCGCCAGCAGCGGCGGACAAGAGACCCAGTACTTC
15	TRBJ2-5	TRBV15	few	NA	CATSSRQEVLETQYF	TGTGCCACCAGCAGCCGACAGGAGGTTTTAGAGACCCAGTACTTC
14	TRBJ2-3	TRBV7-9	many	TRBD1	CASSPRQGMDTQYF	TGTGCCAGCAGCCCAAGACAGGGCATGGATACGCAGTATTTT
13	TRBJ1-1	TRBV12-5	few	TRBD1	CASRGTGNTEAFF	TGTGCCAGTAGGGGGACAGGGAACACTGAAGCTTTCTTT
15	TRBJ2-7	TRBV7-6	NA	TRBD2	CASSSRAGEGYEQYF	TGTGCCAGCAGCTCCCGAGCGGGAGAGGGTTACGAGCAGTACTTC
13	TRBJ1-3	TRBV2	few	TRBD1	CASSVQGANTIYF	TGTGCCAGCAGCGTTCAGGGGGCTAACACCATATATTTT
16	TRBJ2-5	TRBV7-8	many	TRBD2	CASSSGWTSGKETQYF	TGTGCCAGCAGCAGTGGATGGACTAGCGGCAAAGAGACCCAGTACTTC
13	TRBJ1-5	TRBV28	many	NA	CASSMGGSQPQHF	TGTGCCAGCAGTATGGGGGGCAGTCAGCCCCAGCATTTT
14	TRBJ2-1	TRBV20-1	NA	TRBD2	CSARGLAGSNEQFF	TGCAGTGCTAGAGGACTAGCGGGATCCAATGAGCAGTTCTTC
15	TRBJ1-1	TRBV7-2	many	TRBD1	CASSLRPGGGTEAFF	TGTGCCAGCAGTTTGCGACCAGGGGGAGGCACTGAAGCTTTCTTT
16	TRBJ2-4	TRBV28	many	NA	CASSFPQGMAKNIQYF	TGTGCCAGCAGTTTCCCCCAGGGGATGGCCAAAAACATTCAGTACTTC
16	TRBJ2-3	TRBV4-2	NA	NA	CASSQDLAITTDTQYF	TGTGCCAGCAGCCAAGATCTGGCCATTACTACAGATACGCAGTATTTT
15	TRBJ2-1	TRBV4-1	NA	TRBD1	CASSQVGTGGNEQFF	TGCGCCAGCAGCCAAGTGGGGACAGGGGGCAATGAGCAGTTCTTC
15	TRBJ2-2	TRBV6-1	NA	NA	CASSMWGENTGELFF	TGTGCCAGCAGTATGTGGGGGGAGAACACCGGGGAGCTGTTTTTT
13	TRBJ2-7	TRBV29-1	many	TRBD1	CSVRQGRAYEQYF	TGCAGCGTCAGACAGGGTAGAGCCTACGAGCAGTACTTC